This T cell receptor (beta chain) originates from a study of T cell changes during pregnancy in multiple sclerosis. Only a few counts were recorded for this clone. The CDR3 loop spans 14 amino acids. Per the germline V gene, CDR1 is SGHKS and CDR2 is YYEKEE (reference sequence). The V gene lost 0 bases and the J gene lost 2 bases, with 8 bases spanning the gap. Assay used: immunoSEQ multiplex PCR; TCRdb lists only in-frame clones, some missing. Here the sample spans around 32,000 clones, roughly nine tenths being singletons. The TCR was taken from a female donor with multiple sclerosis, enrolled in a pregnancy study. Here the sequenced sample was CD8+ T cells from peripheral blood mononuclear cells, taken in the third trimester of pregnancy. The V gene is TRBV5-5, the J gene TRBJ1-1; D is uncertain. CDR3 nucleotides: TGTGCCAGCAGCTTGGACACCTCTAACACTGAAGCTTTCTTT. Its translation: CASSLDTSNTEAFF.